This entry describes one T cell receptor (beta chain). The sample originates from a study of CD8 T cells in ankylosing spondylitis. TCRdb re-called the 5' RACE reads through MiXCR, storing one row per CDR3 protein. The sample has 250,000 to 350,000 distinct CDR3 sequences, 20% seen once. Germline lookup yields CDR1 DFQATT and CDR2 SNEGSKA (reference sequence). The CDR3 covers 14 residues. V lost 4 bases and J 2 bases, leaving 13 bases between the germline ends. Sample: blood, either unsorted or a sorted T cell fraction (not recorded which). The chain combines TRBV20-1 with TRBJ2-3, with D tentatively TRBD1 (6 bases). This receptor was taken from a male donor with ankylosing spondylitis or in good health (not recorded which). CDR3 in DNA: TGCAGTGCTAATTTCAGGGGCCACACAGATACGCAGTATTTT. This translates into CSANFRGHTDTQYF.